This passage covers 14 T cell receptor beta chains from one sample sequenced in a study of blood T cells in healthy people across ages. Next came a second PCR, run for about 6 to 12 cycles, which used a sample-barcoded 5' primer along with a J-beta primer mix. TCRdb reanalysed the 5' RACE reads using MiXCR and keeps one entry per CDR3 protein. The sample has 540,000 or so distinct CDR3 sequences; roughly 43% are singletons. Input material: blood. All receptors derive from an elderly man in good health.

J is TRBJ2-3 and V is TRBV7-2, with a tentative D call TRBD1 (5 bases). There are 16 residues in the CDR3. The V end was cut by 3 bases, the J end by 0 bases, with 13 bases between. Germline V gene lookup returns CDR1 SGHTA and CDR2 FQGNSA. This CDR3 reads CASSLVGVRSTDTQYF. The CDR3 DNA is TGTGCCAGCAGCTTGGTAGGGGTCAGGAGCACAGATACGCAGTATTTT.

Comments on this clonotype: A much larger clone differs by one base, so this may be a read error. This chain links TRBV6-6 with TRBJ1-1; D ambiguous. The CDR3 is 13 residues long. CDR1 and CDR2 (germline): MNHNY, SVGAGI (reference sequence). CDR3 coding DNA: TGTGGCAGCAGTCCCCCTGGGGACACTGAAGCTTTCTTT. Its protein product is CGSSPPGDTEAFF.

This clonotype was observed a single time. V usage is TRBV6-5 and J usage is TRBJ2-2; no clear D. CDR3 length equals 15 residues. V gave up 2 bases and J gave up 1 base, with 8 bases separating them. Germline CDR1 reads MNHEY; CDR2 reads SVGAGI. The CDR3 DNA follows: TGTGCCAGCAGTTACGACACAATGAACACCGGGGAGCTGTTTTTT. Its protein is CASSYDTMNTGELFF.

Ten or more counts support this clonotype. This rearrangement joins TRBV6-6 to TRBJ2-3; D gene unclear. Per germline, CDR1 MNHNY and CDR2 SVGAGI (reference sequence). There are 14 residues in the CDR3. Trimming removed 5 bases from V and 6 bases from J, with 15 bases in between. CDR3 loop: CASSLSTGPDTQYF. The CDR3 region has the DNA TGTGCCAGCAGTCTCTCGACTGGCCCGGATACGCAGTATTTT.

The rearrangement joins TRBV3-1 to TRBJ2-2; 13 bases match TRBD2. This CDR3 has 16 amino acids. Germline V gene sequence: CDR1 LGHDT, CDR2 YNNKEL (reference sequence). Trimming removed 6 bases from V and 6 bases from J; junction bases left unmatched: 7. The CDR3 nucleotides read TGTGCCAGCAGAAGGACTAGCGGGAGACTTTCCGGGGAGCTGTTTTTT. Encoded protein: CASRRTSGRLSGELFF.

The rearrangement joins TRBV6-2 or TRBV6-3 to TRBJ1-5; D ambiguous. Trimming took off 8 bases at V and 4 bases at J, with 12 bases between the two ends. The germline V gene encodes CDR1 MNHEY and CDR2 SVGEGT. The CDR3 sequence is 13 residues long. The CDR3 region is CASGYTGNQPQHF. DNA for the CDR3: TGTGCCAGCGGATACACTGGGAATCAGCCCCAGCATTTT.

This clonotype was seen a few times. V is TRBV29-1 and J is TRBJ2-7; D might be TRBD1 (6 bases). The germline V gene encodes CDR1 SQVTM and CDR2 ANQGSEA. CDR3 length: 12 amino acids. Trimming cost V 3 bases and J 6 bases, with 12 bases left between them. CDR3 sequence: CSVEGASGEQYF. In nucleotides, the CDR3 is TGCAGCGTTGAGGGGGCTTCGGGCGAGCAGTACTTC.

The CDR3 region has the DNA TGCAGTGCCCACATTGTGACTAGCGGGGCAATCTCCTACGAGCAGTACTTC. Translated: CSAHIVTSGAISYEQYF. This chain links TRBV20-1 with TRBJ2-7; 11 bases are shared with TRBD2. Looked up from germline, CDR1 is DFQATT and CDR2 is SNEGSKA (reference sequence). The V and J ends lost 6 bases and 0 bases, in that order; junction bases with no gene match: 13. The CDR3 consists of 17 residues.

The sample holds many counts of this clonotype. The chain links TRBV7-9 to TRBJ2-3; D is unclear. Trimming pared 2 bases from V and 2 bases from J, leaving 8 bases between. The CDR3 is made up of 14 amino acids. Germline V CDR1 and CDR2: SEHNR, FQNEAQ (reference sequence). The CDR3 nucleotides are TGTGCCAGCAGCTTAAACGATGCCACAGATACGCAGTATTTT. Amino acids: CASSLNDATDTQYF.

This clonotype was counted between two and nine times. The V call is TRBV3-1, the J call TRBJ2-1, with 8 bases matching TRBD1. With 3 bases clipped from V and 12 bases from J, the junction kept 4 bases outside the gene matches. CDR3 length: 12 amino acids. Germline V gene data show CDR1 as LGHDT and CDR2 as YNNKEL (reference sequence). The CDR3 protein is CASSQTGTGQFF. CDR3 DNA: TGTGCCAGCAGCCAGACCGGGACAGGGCAGTTCTTC.

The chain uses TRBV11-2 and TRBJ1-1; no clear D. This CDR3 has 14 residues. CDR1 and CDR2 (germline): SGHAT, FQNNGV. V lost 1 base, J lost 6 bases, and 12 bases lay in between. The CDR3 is CASSLGPPPAEAFF. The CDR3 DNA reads TGTGCCAGCAGCTTAGGACCTCCCCCCGCTGAAGCTTTCTTT. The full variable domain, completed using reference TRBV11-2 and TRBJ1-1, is EAGVAQSPRYKIIEKRQSVAFWCNPISGHATLYWYQQILGQGPKLLIQFQNNGVVDDSQLPKDRFSAERLKGVDSTLKIQPAKLEDSAVYLCASSLGPPPAEAFFGQGTRLTVV.

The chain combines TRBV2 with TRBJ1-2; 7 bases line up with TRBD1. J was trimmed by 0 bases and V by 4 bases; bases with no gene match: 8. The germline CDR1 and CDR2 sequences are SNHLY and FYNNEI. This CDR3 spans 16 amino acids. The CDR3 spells CASSAQGGVANYGYTF. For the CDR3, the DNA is TGTGCCAGCAGTGCCCAGGGGGGAGTAGCTAACTATGGCTACACCTTC. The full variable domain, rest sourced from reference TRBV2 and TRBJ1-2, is EPEVTQTPSHQVTQMGQEVILRCVPISNHLYFYWYRQILGQKVEFLVSFYNNEISEKSEIFDDQFSVERPDGSNFTLKIRSTKLEDSAMYFCASSAQGGVANYGYTFGSGTRLTVV.

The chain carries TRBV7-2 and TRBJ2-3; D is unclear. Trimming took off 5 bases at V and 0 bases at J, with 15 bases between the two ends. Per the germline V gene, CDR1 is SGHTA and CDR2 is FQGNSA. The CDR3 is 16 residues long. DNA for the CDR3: TGTGCCAGCAGCGATAGCTACGTTCCTAGCACAGATACGCAGTATTTT. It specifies CASSDSYVPSTDTQYF.

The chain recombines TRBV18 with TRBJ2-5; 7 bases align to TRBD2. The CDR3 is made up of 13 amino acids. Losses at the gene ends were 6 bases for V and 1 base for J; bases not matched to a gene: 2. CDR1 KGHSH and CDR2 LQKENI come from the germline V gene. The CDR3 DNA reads TGTGCCAGCTCCCGGGAGGTCCAAGAGACCCAGTACTTC. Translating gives CASSREVQETQYF.